Detailed here is one T cell receptor (beta chain). These data originate in a study of blood T cell repertoires in COVID-19. Study-level information: From the United States, Italy and Spain came samples of acute and convalescent COVID-19. The analysed material was cDNA or gDNA that came from T cells, B-cell-depleted T cells, or PBMCs.

V trimming: 3 bases; J trimming: 8 bases; junction bases outside the gene matches: 5. CDR3 length equals 16 residues. Germline V gene data show CDR1 as MGHRA and CDR2 as YSYEKL. In the source study's methods: Reference gene primers were amplified, and this amplification served to estimate nucleated cell counts. TCRdb's table, derived via immunoSEQ multiplex PCR, lists solely in-frame clones and lacks some. V, J and clone size reflect that table, while D and trimming were determined from the DNA. The sample carries 380,000 or so clones, 80% to 90% recorded once. Sequencing input: peripheral blood. The chain joins TRBV4-1 to TRBJ2-1; 15 nucleotides line up with TRBD2. The source is a man aged 40-55 years with acute or convalescent COVID-19. This CDR3 reads CASSHGLAGGPYEQFF. The CDR3 DNA reads TGCGCCAGCAGCCACGGACTAGCGGGAGGGCCCTATGAGCAGTTCTTC.